This T cell receptor (beta chain) was retrieved from a study of shared clonotypes between healthy human individuals. Naive CD8 cells comprised CD45RO-negative, CCR7-positively selected cells, excluding terminally differentiated effector memory CD45RA+ cells. All donors qualified as healthy HIV-negative adults and had experienced no recent acute infections or vaccinations. The germline V gene encodes CDR1 SGHAT and CDR2 FQNNGV. This CDR3 spans 18 amino acids. Trimming left V 5 bases short and J 3 bases short, with 25 bases between. TCRdb's table, derived via immunoSEQ multiplex PCR, lists solely in-frame clones and lacks some. Of 1.5 million to 2.5 million clones listed, about 95% are singletons.

The rearrangement links TRBV11-2 to TRBJ2-5, with D possibly matching TRBD2 (6 bases). The sequenced sample was naive CD8+ T cells sorted from blood. The receptor's source is a man younger than 35 in good health. The CDR3 coding sequence is TGTGCCAGCAGCCATTGGGGGAATATCGGGAGTAAGGAAGAGACCCAGTACTTC. Translating gives CASSHWGNIGSKEETQYF.